This is a list of T cell receptor beta chains from one sample in a study of T cell responses to AZD1222 COVID-19 vaccine. Measured with immunoSEQ multiplex PCR; TCRdb has only the in-frame clones, and not every one. This table holds tens of thousands of clones, around 82% found once. This material consisted of peripheral blood, taken on day 0 of AZD1222 vaccination. The receptors here all came from an adult in good health. Both conserved end residues are part of each CDR3. Fields, in order: D gene, clone size, V gene, J gene, CDR3 DNA, CDR3 protein. A D gene is named only where the DNA matches it firmly. The size of a clone is reported for some rows only, either as once, few or many, or as a class for expanded clones.

.,.,TRBV19,TRBJ2-2,TGTGCCAGTAGTATAGGTGGAGGCGGCACCGGGGAGCTGTTTTTT,CASSIGGGGTGELFF
TRBD2,.,TRBV29-1,TRBJ2-1,TGCAGCGTTGCCAGCGGGGGGAGCTCCTACAATGAGCAGTTCTTC,CSVASGGSSYNEQFF
.,.,TRBV10-2,TRBJ2-7,TGCGCCAGCAGTGGGATGGGCAGCGAGCAGTACTTC,CASSGMGSEQYF
.,.,TRBV12-2,TRBJ2-1,TGTGCAAGTCGCTTTCGGCGCGTGGCCTACAATGAGCAGTTCTTC,CASRFRRVAYNEQFF
.,.,TRBV28,TRBJ2-1,TGTGCCAGCATCTCCCAGGGACACAGAGGGGGCTCCTACAATGAGCAGTTCTTC,CASISQGHRGGSYNEQFF
.,.,TRBV6-1,TRBJ1-5,TGTGCCAGCAGTGAAAAGGGGCCACAGAGCAATCAGCCCCAGCATTTT,CASSEKGPQSNQPQHF
TRBD1,.,TRBV4-1,TRBJ2-2,TGCGCCAGCAGCCAAGAAGAGACAGGGATAGACACCGGGGAGCTGTTTTTT,CASSQEETGIDTGELFF
.,.,TRBV10-1,TRBJ2-3,TGCGCCAGCAGTGAAGGGGTCGGAGATACGCAGTATTTT,CASSEGVGDTQYF
.,.,TRBV30,TRBJ2-7,TGTGCCTGGAGTTCCCCCAGCGATCCCTACGAGCAGTACTTC,CAWSSPSDPYEQYF
.,.,TRBV5-1,TRBJ2-1,TGCGCCAGCAGCGTCCTGGCCGTCGGAAACTACAATGAGCAGTTCTTC,CASSVLAVGNYNEQFF
.,.,TRBV7-8,TRBJ1-4,TGTGCCAGCAGCTTCGGAAGGACTAGGGCAACTAATGAAAAACTGTTTTTT,CASSFGRTRATNEKLFF
.,.,TRBV28,TRBJ1-1,TGTGCCAGTGTTCGGGGGAACACTGAAGCTTTCTTT,CASVRGNTEAFF
.,once,TRBV27,TRBJ1-6,TGTGCCAGCACCCCATTTGGCACTCTAAATTCACCCCTCCACTTT,CASTPFGTLNSPLHF
TRBD1,.,TRBV6-5,TRBJ2-7,TGTGCCAGCAGGCGGACAGGGATTGGGCACTACGAGCAGTACTTC,CASRRTGIGHYEQYF
.,.,TRBV6-4,TRBJ2-3,TGTGCCAGCAGTGTTTCCTATAGCACAGATACGCAGTATTTT,CASSVSYSTDTQYF
.,.,TRBV9,TRBJ2-2,TGTGCCAGCGCGGCTGGGACCGGGGAGCTGTTTTTT,CASAAGTGELFF
.,.,TRBV7-2,TRBJ2-1,TGTGCCAGCAGCTTACAGTTGTACAATGAGCAGTTCTTC,CASSLQLYNEQFF
TRBD2,.,TRBV5-1,TRBJ2-6,TGCGCCAGCAGCTTGGCCACCCTAGCGGGGGGGTCTGGGGCCAACGTCCTGACTTTC,CASSLATLAGGSGANVLTF
.,once,TRBV19,TRBJ1-2,TGTGCCAGTAGTATGGGGCAGAATGGCTACACCTTC,CASSMGQNGYTF